This T cell receptor (beta chain) was sequenced during a study of human T cells and chemical hapten exposure. The time point: patch test 3, about 24 weeks after DPC sensitization. As to treatment: therapeutic diphenylcyclopropenone sensitization with weekly scalp DPC. The study enrolled 18 to 70-year-old alopecia patients suitable for DPC. TCRdb reprocessed the RACE reads with MiXCR, giving one entry per CDR3 protein. This sample yields 210,000 or so distinct CDR3 sequences, of which around 23% are seen a single time; roughly 2.4% belongs to the top ten. CDR3 length: 14 residues. CDR1 and CDR2 from the germline V gene are DFQATT and SNEGSKA (reference sequence). V was pared by 6 bases and J by 5 bases, with 10 bases of the junction left unmatched.

The source material was whole blood, sampled in connection with sensitization to the hapten diphenylcyclopropenone (DPC). This chain links TRBV20-1 with TRBJ2-5; 9 bases map to TRBD2. The sequence derives from a middle-aged woman with alopecia areata. Some clones in this sample may be carry-over from other donors' samples. In DNA, the CDR3 is TGCAGTGCCTCCGACAGCGGGAGGAGTGAGACCCAGTACTTC. It is translated as CSASDSGRSETQYF.